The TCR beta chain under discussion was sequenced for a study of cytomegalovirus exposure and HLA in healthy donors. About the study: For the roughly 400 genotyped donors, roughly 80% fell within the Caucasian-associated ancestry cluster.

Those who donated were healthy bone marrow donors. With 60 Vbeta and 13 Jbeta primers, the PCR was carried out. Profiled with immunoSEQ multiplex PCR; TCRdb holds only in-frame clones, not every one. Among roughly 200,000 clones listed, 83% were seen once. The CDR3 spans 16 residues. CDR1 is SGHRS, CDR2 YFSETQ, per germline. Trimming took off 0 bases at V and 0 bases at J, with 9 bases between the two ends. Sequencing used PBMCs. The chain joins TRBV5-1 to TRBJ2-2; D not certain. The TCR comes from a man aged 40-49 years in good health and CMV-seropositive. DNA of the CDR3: TGCGCCAGCAGCTTGGGAAGCCCCGCGAACACCGGGGAGCTGTTTTTT. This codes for CASSLGSPANTGELFF.